This T cell receptor (beta chain) came from a study of cytomegalovirus exposure and HLA in healthy donors. On the study more broadly: In terms of ancestry, the Caucasian-associated cluster contained roughly 80% of the roughly 400 genotyped donors.

PCR employed 60 Vbeta and 13 Jbeta primers. Using immunoSEQ multiplex PCR, the repertoire was profiled, and TCRdb retains in-frame clones only, with some absent. The sample has about 180,000 clones; more than 80% are singletons. Comment on this clone: Its cognate antigen is unknown.

Points from the study as a whole: Rarity characterized most TCR sequences, yet some public TCRs appeared in many donors. What a later analysis reportedly showed was that an Asian-associated ancestry cluster had fewer N-insertions than the approximately 700-donor mean. In a later analysis, TCR beta V- and J-gene trimming was associated with a missense DCLRE1C variant.

V shed 0 bases, J shed 4 bases, and the junction held 8 bases outside the gene matches. CDR1 is SGHDT and CDR2 is YYEEEE in the germline V gene. The CDR3 runs to 16 residues. This chain links TRBV5-6 with TRBJ2-3, with 7 bases fitting TRBD1. The sequence derives from a male donor in good health and CMV-seronegative. Sequencing was done on a sample of PBMCs. CDR3 DNA: TGTGCCAGCAGCTTGGTTGGGCAGGGGGTGGCAGATACGCAGTATTTT. Its protein product is CASSLVGQGVADTQYF. Full variable domain (missing parts from reference TRBV5-6 and TRBJ2-3): DAGVTQSPTHLIKTRGQQVTLRCSPKSGHDTVSWYQQALGQGPQFIFQYYEEEERQRGNFPDRFSGHQFPNYSSELNVNALLLGDSALYLCASSLVGQGVADTQYFGPGTRLTVL.